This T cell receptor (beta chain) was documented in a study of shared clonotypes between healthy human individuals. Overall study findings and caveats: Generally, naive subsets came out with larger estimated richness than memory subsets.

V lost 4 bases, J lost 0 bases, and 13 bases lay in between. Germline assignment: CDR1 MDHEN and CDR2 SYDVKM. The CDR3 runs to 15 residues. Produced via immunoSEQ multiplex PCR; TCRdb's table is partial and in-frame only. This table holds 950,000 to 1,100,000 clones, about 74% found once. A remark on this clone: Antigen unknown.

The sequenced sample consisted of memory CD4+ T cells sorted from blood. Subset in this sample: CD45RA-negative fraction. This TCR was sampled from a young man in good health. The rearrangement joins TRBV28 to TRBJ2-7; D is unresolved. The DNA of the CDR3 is TGTGCCAGCAGTTCCTCGGCCGAAGGCTCCTACGAGCAGTACTTC. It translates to CASSSSAEGSYEQYF.